A selection of T cell receptor beta chains follows, all from one sample in a study of cytotoxic CD8 clonotypes in ibrutinib-treated CLL. Clones were read by immunoSEQ multiplex PCR, and TCRdb kept only the in-frame ones, dropping some. The data show 110,000 to 150,000 clones, 60% to 85% seen once. This material consisted of PBMCs, taken after 24 months of ibrutinib treatment. The receptors shown here come from a human donor with chronic lymphocytic leukemia. Both conserved end residues are part of each CDR3. Each record gives: V gene, clone size, J gene, D gene, CDR3 protein, CDR3 DNA. The D gene is left open where the match is weak. Some rows have no size entry. The others give once, few or many, or a class for an expanded clone.

V gene: TRBV9
clone size: -
J gene: TRBJ2-3
D gene: TRBD2
CDR3 protein: CASSGREGLRDTQYF
CDR3 DNA: TGTGCCAGCAGCGGGCGGGAGGGCCTGCGAGATACGCAGTATTTT

V gene: TRBV5-6
clone size: once
J gene: TRBJ2-3
D gene: -
CDR3 protein: CASSFPGLPTDTQYF
CDR3 DNA: TGTGCCAGCAGCTTTCCGGGCCTTCCCACAGATACGCAGTATTTT

V gene: TRBV9
clone size: -
J gene: TRBJ2-3
D gene: TRBD1
CDR3 protein: CASGDVDRGTDTQYF
CDR3 DNA: TGTGCCAGCGGGGATGTGGACAGGGGTACAGATACGCAGTATTTT

V gene: TRBV7-2
clone size: -
J gene: TRBJ2-5
D gene: -
CDR3 protein: CASSFSGAQETQYF
CDR3 DNA: TGTGCCAGCAGCTTCTCGGGGGCCCAAGAGACCCAGTACTTC

V gene: TRBV7-9
clone size: -
J gene: TRBJ1-2
D gene: TRBD1
CDR3 protein: CASSLAGQRLGGYTF
CDR3 DNA: TGTGCCAGCAGCTTAGCGGGACAGCGCCTTGGGGGCTACACCTTC

V gene: TRBV4-3
clone size: -
J gene: TRBJ1-3
D gene: TRBD1
CDR3 protein: CASSQDWGRGLGNTIYF
CDR3 DNA: TGCGCCAGCAGCCAAGATTGGGGCAGGGGGCTGGGAAACACCATATATTTT

V gene: TRBV7-2
clone size: -
J gene: TRBJ2-5
D gene: -
CDR3 protein: CASSPPGQETQYF
CDR3 DNA: TGTGCCAGCAGCCCTCCAGGGCAAGAGACCCAGTACTTC

V gene: TRBV14
clone size: -
J gene: TRBJ2-2
D gene: -
CDR3 protein: CASSQEATGPPVDTGELFF
CDR3 DNA: TGTGCCAGCAGCCAAGAGGCCACAGGGCCCCCGGTGGACACCGGGGAGCTGTTTTTT

V gene: TRBV6-5
clone size: -
J gene: TRBJ1-3
D gene: -
CDR3 protein: CASRAESSGNTIYF
CDR3 DNA: TGTGCCAGCAGGGCCGAGAGCTCTGGAAACACCATATATTTT

V gene: TRBV30
clone size: -
J gene: TRBJ2-5
D gene: TRBD2
CDR3 protein: CAWSAGTSGAQETQYF
CDR3 DNA: TGTGCCTGGAGTGCGGGGACTAGTGGGGCCCAAGAGACCCAGTACTTC

V gene: TRBV4-3
clone size: -
J gene: TRBJ2-7
D gene: TRBD1
CDR3 protein: CASRPGQGDYEQYF
CDR3 DNA: TGCGCCAGCAGACCGGGACAGGGGGACTACGAGCAGTACTTC

V gene: TRBV2
clone size: -
J gene: TRBJ2-1
D gene: -
CDR3 protein: CASSGGLGTQGDEQFF
CDR3 DNA: TGTGCCAGCAGTGGGGGGCTGGGGACCCAAGGAGATGAGCAGTTCTTC

V gene: TRBV5-1
clone size: few
J gene: TRBJ1-1
D gene: -
CDR3 protein: CASSKERGWDTEAFF
CDR3 DNA: TGCGCCAGCAGCAAGGAGCGGGGGTGGGACACTGAAGCTTTCTTT

V gene: TRBV5-1
clone size: -
J gene: TRBJ1-2
D gene: TRBD1
CDR3 protein: CASSLRGDSETYNYGYTF
CDR3 DNA: TGCGCCAGCAGCTTGAGGGGGGACAGCGAGACCTATAACTATGGCTACACCTTC

V gene: TRBV28
clone size: -
J gene: TRBJ2-7
D gene: -
CDR3 protein: CASSLTGTPAQYF
CDR3 DNA: TGTGCCAGCAGTTTGACAGGAACGCCAGCCCAGTACTTC

V gene: TRBV5-1
clone size: -
J gene: TRBJ2-7
D gene: -
CDR3 protein: CASSLGPGTPPYEQYF
CDR3 DNA: TGCGCCAGCAGCTTGGGGCCCGGGACACCTCCCTACGAGCAGTACTTC

V gene: TRBV19
clone size: -
J gene: TRBJ1-5
D gene: TRBD1
CDR3 protein: CATGAGGQGFDPPQHF
CDR3 DNA: TGTGCCACCGGGGCGGGGGGACAGGGGTTCGATCCGCCCCAGCATTTT

V gene: TRBV19
clone size: -
J gene: TRBJ2-2
D gene: TRBD2
CDR3 protein: CASNKREGLTGELFF
CDR3 DNA: TGTGCCAGTAATAAGCGGGAGGGCCTCACCGGGGAGCTGTTTTTT

V gene: TRBV7-6
clone size: -
J gene: TRBJ1-2
D gene: TRBD1
CDR3 protein: CASSPDRVRDGYTF
CDR3 DNA: TGTGCCAGCAGCCCCGACAGGGTTCGGGATGGCTACACCTTC

V gene: TRBV15
clone size: -
J gene: TRBJ2-1
D gene: TRBD2
CDR3 protein: CATRRGGLAGNPYNEQFF
CDR3 DNA: TGTGCCACCCGCAGAGGGGGGCTAGCGGGAAACCCCTACAATGAGCAGTTCTTC

V gene: TRBV5-6
clone size: -
J gene: TRBJ2-1
D gene: -
CDR3 protein: CASSLGRINEQFF
CDR3 DNA: TGTGCCAGCAGCTTGGGACGGATCAATGAGCAGTTCTTC

V gene: TRBV6-5
clone size: -
J gene: TRBJ1-1
D gene: -
CDR3 protein: CASIGPAGTSQAFF
CDR3 DNA: TGTGCCAGCATCGGTCCGGCAGGGACAAGCCAAGCTTTCTTT

V gene: TRBV28
clone size: many
J gene: TRBJ2-2
D gene: -
CDR3 protein: CASSFGTPYTGELFF
CDR3 DNA: TGTGCCAGCAGTTTTGGGACACCTTACACCGGGGAGCTGTTTTTT

V gene: TRBV7-9
clone size: -
J gene: TRBJ2-7
D gene: -
CDR3 protein: CASSLGHRRAYF
CDR3 DNA: TGTGCCAGCAGCCTAGGACACCGCAGGGCGTACTTC

V gene: TRBV6-6
clone size: -
J gene: TRBJ1-2
D gene: TRBD1
CDR3 protein: CASTPGQGGYGGYTF
CDR3 DNA: TGTGCCAGTACCCCGGGACAGGGAGGCTATGGGGGCTACACCTTC

V gene: TRBV11-1
clone size: -
J gene: TRBJ2-1
D gene: TRBD2
CDR3 protein: CASSLSGLRAFF
CDR3 DNA: TGTGCCAGCAGCTTATCGGGACTACGTGCGTTCTTC

V gene: TRBV18
clone size: few
J gene: TRBJ1-4
D gene: -
CDR3 protein: CASSPALANEKLFF
CDR3 DNA: TGTGCCAGCTCGCCGGCACTTGCTAATGAAAAACTGTTTTTT

V gene: TRBV5-4
clone size: -
J gene: TRBJ2-1
D gene: TRBD2
CDR3 protein: CASSLGGRASEQFF
CDR3 DNA: TGTGCCAGCAGCTTGGGCGGGAGGGCCTCTGAGCAGTTCTTC

V gene: TRBV5-4
clone size: few
J gene: TRBJ2-1
D gene: TRBD1
CDR3 protein: CAATTGGGPNEQFF
CDR3 DNA: TGTGCCGCCACAACAGGGGGCGGCCCGAATGAGCAGTTCTTC

V gene: TRBV28
clone size: -
J gene: TRBJ1-4
D gene: -
CDR3 protein: CASSFDLNEKLFF
CDR3 DNA: TGTGCCAGCAGTTTCGACCTCAATGAAAAACTGTTTTTT

V gene: TRBV19
clone size: few
J gene: TRBJ1-5
D gene: TRBD1
CDR3 protein: CASSRTGPSNQPQHF
CDR3 DNA: TGTGCCAGTAGCCGGACAGGGCCAAGCAATCAGCCCCAGCATTTT

V gene: TRBV18
clone size: -
J gene: TRBJ2-7
D gene: TRBD2
CDR3 protein: CASSPQREGVGEQYF
CDR3 DNA: TGTGCCAGCTCACCACAGCGGGAGGGCGTGGGGGAGCAGTACTTC

V gene: TRBV7-3
clone size: -
J gene: TRBJ2-3
D gene: TRBD2
CDR3 protein: CASSTLAGGADTQYF
CDR3 DNA: TGTGCCAGCAGCACACTAGCGGGAGGGGCAGATACGCAGTATTTT

V gene: TRBV9
clone size: -
J gene: TRBJ1-2
D gene: -
CDR3 protein: CASSPNRDNHGYTF
CDR3 DNA: TGTGCCAGCAGCCCTAACAGGGACAACCATGGCTACACCTTC

V gene: TRBV4-2
clone size: -
J gene: TRBJ2-3
D gene: TRBD2
CDR3 protein: CASSQLFSGGSTDTQYF
CDR3 DNA: TGTGCCAGCAGCCAACTCTTTAGCGGGGGAAGCACAGATACGCAGTATTTT

V gene: TRBV5-6
clone size: -
J gene: TRBJ1-1
D gene: TRBD1
CDR3 protein: CASSLITGGPEAFF
CDR3 DNA: TGTGCCAGCAGCTTAATAACAGGGGGGCCTGAAGCTTTCTTT

V gene: TRBV28
clone size: -
J gene: TRBJ2-5
D gene: -
CDR3 protein: CASSQLGVRVETQYF
CDR3 DNA: TGTGCCAGCAGCCAGTTGGGTGTCAGGGTTGAGACCCAGTACTTC

V gene: TRBV9
clone size: -
J gene: TRBJ2-1
D gene: TRBD2
CDR3 protein: CASSRGLAGGVEQFF
CDR3 DNA: TGTGCCAGCAGCCGGGGACTAGCGGGGGGTGTTGAGCAGTTCTTC

V gene: TRBV5-4
clone size: -
J gene: TRBJ2-7
D gene: TRBD2
CDR3 protein: CASSDGGGQEQYF
CDR3 DNA: TGTGCCAGCAGCGACGGCGGGGGGCAGGAGCAGTACTTC

V gene: TRBV10-3
clone size: -
J gene: TRBJ2-5
D gene: TRBD2
CDR3 protein: CAISGGSGVAGQETQYF
CDR3 DNA: TGTGCCATCAGTGGGGGAAGCGGGGTGGCGGGACAAGAGACCCAGTACTTC

V gene: TRBV7-2
clone size: -
J gene: TRBJ2-7
D gene: -
CDR3 protein: CASSQGIAASYEQYF
CDR3 DNA: TGTGCCAGCAGCCAGGGAATAGCAGCCTCCTACGAGCAGTACTTC

V gene: TRBV5-1
clone size: few
J gene: TRBJ2-5
D gene: TRBD1
CDR3 protein: CASSQTGAQETQYF
CDR3 DNA: TGCGCCAGCAGCCAGACAGGGGCCCAAGAGACCCAGTACTTC

V gene: TRBV6-5
clone size: -
J gene: TRBJ2-5
D gene: TRBD2
CDR3 protein: CASSPTGGRQETQYF
CDR3 DNA: TGTGCCAGCAGTCCAACGGGGGGGCGCCAAGAGACCCAGTACTTC

V gene: TRBV28
clone size: -
J gene: TRBJ1-3
D gene: -
CDR3 protein: CASSGGSGNTIYF
CDR3 DNA: TGTGCCAGCAGCGGGGGCTCCGGAAACACCATATATTTT

V gene: TRBV28
clone size: -
J gene: TRBJ2-3
D gene: TRBD1
CDR3 protein: CASAGQGAFLDTQYF
CDR3 DNA: TGTGCCAGCGCCGGACAGGGGGCGTTCTTGGATACGCAGTATTTT

V gene: TRBV5-6
clone size: once
J gene: TRBJ1-6
D gene: -
CDR3 protein: CASSLPNNSPLHF
CDR3 DNA: TGTGCCAGCAGCTTGCCCAATAATTCACCCCTCCACTTT

V gene: TRBV11-2
clone size: few
J gene: TRBJ1-5
D gene: -
CDR3 protein: CASSLGVNQPQHF
CDR3 DNA: TGTGCCAGCAGCTTAGGAGTTAATCAGCCCCAGCATTTT

V gene: TRBV30
clone size: -
J gene: TRBJ2-7
D gene: -
CDR3 protein: CAWSPQGYEQYF
CDR3 DNA: TGTGCCTGGAGCCCACAGGGATACGAGCAGTACTTC

V gene: TRBV28
clone size: -
J gene: TRBJ2-4
D gene: TRBD1
CDR3 protein: CASSFRGRAEYF
CDR3 DNA: TGTGCCAGCAGTTTTAGGGGGCGGGCTGAGTACTTC

V gene: TRBV5-1
clone size: -
J gene: TRBJ2-2
D gene: -
CDR3 protein: CASSVTLTKNTGELFF
CDR3 DNA: TGCGCCAGCAGCGTGACACTAACAAAGAACACCGGGGAGCTGTTTTTT

V gene: TRBV19
clone size: -
J gene: TRBJ1-1
D gene: TRBD1
CDR3 protein: CASGGGQGAPGAEAFF
CDR3 DNA: TGTGCCAGTGGCGGGGGACAGGGGGCCCCTGGGGCTGAAGCTTTCTTT